The 18 T cell receptor beta chains below come from one sample, sequenced in a study of breast tumors, draining lymph nodes, adjacent tissues. Samples came from axillary lymph nodes draining the breast cancer. Using its own MiXCR run on the multiplex PCR reads, TCRdb lists one record per CDR3 protein. The table lists approximately 140,000 distinct CDR3 sequences, 32% of them singletons, with approximately 2.2% in the top ten. Sequencing was done on a sample of axillary lymph node tissue. The receptor source for this set is a female donor with breast cancer. Some clones in this sample may be carry-over from other donors' samples.

This clonotype was recorded once. The genes are TRBV6-6 and TRBJ1-1; D remains ambiguous. V lost 5 bases and J 1 base, leaving 11 bases between the germline ends. This CDR3 has 14 amino acids. Germline CDR1 and CDR2: MNHNY and SVGAGI (reference sequence). This CDR3 reads CASSGPQSNTEAFF. The CDR3, as DNA: TGTGCCAGCAGTGGCCCGCAGTCGAACACTGAAGCTTTCTTT.

V is TRBV12-3 or TRBV12-4 and J is TRBJ1-1; 9 bases are a match to TRBD1. CDR3 length: 15 residues. Trimming removed 6 bases from V and 0 bases from J; junction bases left unmatched: 5. CDR3 bases: TGTGCCAGCAGACGGGGACAGGGAATGAACACTGAAGCTTTCTTT. This encodes CASRRGQGMNTEAFF.

The table lists this clonotype with many counts. A junction boundary mismatches the germline segment, possibly from a read error. The J gene is TRBJ2-7, the V gene TRBV7-7; possibly TRBD1 or TRBD2 for D (5 bases each). The CDR3 is 13 residues long. Germline lookup yields CDR1 SSHAT and CDR2 FNYEAQ (reference sequence). CDR3 protein: CASSQGWGYEQYF. CDR3 nucleotides: TGTGCTAGCAGCCAAGGTTGGGGGTACGAGCAGTACTTC.

CDR3 protein: CASSYGWGNQPQHF. CDR3 DNA: TGTGCCAGCAGTTACGGGTGGGGCAATCAGCCCCAGCATTTT. This rearrangement joins TRBV6-5 to TRBJ1-5; no clear D gene. There are 14 residues in the CDR3. CDR1 and CDR2 (germline): MNHEY, SVGAGI. Trimming pared 2 bases from V and 2 bases from J, leaving 7 bases between.

For this clonotype: The final CDR3 position lacks the conserved phenylalanine or tryptophan, pointing to a likely read error. J is TRBJ2-7 and V is TRBV6-5; TRBD1 matches 7 bases. V gave up 8 bases and J gave up 0 bases; unmatched junction bases: 7. Germline loops: CDR1 MNHEY, CDR2 SVGAGI. This CDR3 is built from 14 residues. DNA for the CDR3: TGTGCCAGCCAACGAGGGGGCAGCTCCTACGAGCAGTACCTC. Translating it yields CASQRGGSSYEQYL.

The chain recombines TRBV6-2 or TRBV6-3 with TRBJ1-5; D gene ambiguous. The germline V and J ends were trimmed by 2 bases and 6 bases, with 20 bases remaining between them. The germline V gene has CDR1 MNHEY and CDR2 SVGEGT. The CDR3 totals 17 residues. CDR3 sequence reads: CASSYPRMGLSAQPQHF. The CDR3 DNA reads as TGTGCCAGCAGTTACCCGCGGATGGGGTTATCCGCTCAGCCCCAGCATTTT.

In its sample, this clonotype was seen many times. The chain carries TRBV30 and TRBJ2-1; D might be TRBD1 (6 bases). Germline CDR1 reads GTSNPN; CDR2 reads SVGIG (reference sequence). There are 14 residues in the CDR3. V lost 7 bases, J lost 3 bases, and 16 bases lay in between. The CDR3 region is CASPKTGSYNEQFF. CDR3 DNA sequence: TGTGCCTCCCCGAAGACAGGTAGCTACAATGAGCAGTTCTTC. Looking up the rest from reference TRBV30 and TRBJ2-1 gives the full variable domain: SQTIHQWPATLVQPVGSPLSLECTVEGTSNPNLYWYRQAAGRGLQLLFYSVGIGQISSEVPQNLSASRPQDRQFILSSKKLLLSDSGFYLCASPKTGSYNEQFFGPGTRLTVL.

This clonotype was observed at least ten times. The chain recombines TRBV5-4 with TRBJ1-2; 10 bases fit TRBD1. CDR1 and CDR2 (germline): SGHNT, YYREEE (reference sequence). Unmatched junction bases numbered 8, after V lost 4 bases and J lost 5 bases. The CDR3 runs to 15 residues. CDR3 residues: CASSRQGAFSYGYTF. The CDR3 bases are TGTGCCAGCAGCAGACAGGGGGCGTTTTCGTATGGCTACACCTTC. Combining the CDR3 with reference TRBV5-4 and TRBJ1-2 gives the whole variable domain ETGVTQSPTHLIKTRGQQVTLRCSSQSGHNTVSWYQQALGQGPQFIFQYYREEENGRGNFPPRFSGLQFPNYSSELNVNALELDDSALYLCASSRQGAFSYGYTFGSGTRLTVV.

This clonotype was recorded a few times. This sequence joins TRBV7-3 and TRBJ2-1, with D perhaps TRBD1 (5 bases). CDR3 length: 14 residues. Germline CDR1 and CDR2: SGHTA and FQGTGA. Trimming shortened V by 3 bases and J by 7 bases, and 13 bases separated the two germline ends. CDR3 sequence reads: CASSFLQGKNEQFF. CDR3 nucleotides: TGTGCCAGCAGCTTTCTCCAGGGAAAAAATGAGCAGTTCTTC. Supplemented by reference TRBV7-3 and TRBJ2-1, the full variable domain reads GAGVSQTPSNKVTEKGKYVELRCDPISGHTALYWYRQSLGQGPEFLIYFQGTGAADDSGLPNDRFFAVRPEGSVSTLKIQRTERGDSAVYLCASSFLQGKNEQFFGPGTRLTVL.

This clonotype was seen ten or more times. The V call is TRBV20-1, the J call TRBJ2-1; no definite D call. The length of the CDR3 is 11 residues. The germline V gene encodes CDR1 DFQATT and CDR2 SNEGSKA (reference sequence). V lost 6 bases and J 5 bases, leaving 8 bases between the germline ends. CDR3 in amino acids: CSADEDNEQFF. The CDR3 nucleotides are TGCAGTGCCGACGAAGACAATGAGCAGTTCTTC.

On this clonotype: Being one base from a much bigger clone, this may be a read error. CDR3: CASSQGSGGADTQYF. Written as DNA, the CDR3 is TGTGCCAGCAGTCAGGGTAGCGGGGGGGCAGATACGCAGTATTTT. The chain combines TRBV6-1 with TRBJ2-3; the match to TRBD2 covers 11 bases. The V segment lost 5 bases and the J segment 4 bases; nucleotides outside the gene matches: 5. Germline CDR1 reads MNHNS; CDR2 reads SASEGT. The CDR3 sequence is 15 residues long.

The chain combines TRBV14 with TRBJ2-2; 7 bases map to TRBD1. Looked up from germline, CDR1 is SGHDN and CDR2 is FVKESK. The CDR3 runs 15 residues. With 3 bases clipped from V and 4 bases from J, the junction kept 5 bases outside the gene matches. CDR3: CASSQNYRGTGELFF. The DNA for the CDR3 is TGTGCCAGCAGCCAGAACTACAGGGGCACCGGGGAGCTGTTTTTT.

A few counts support this clonotype. The chain combines TRBV6-6 with TRBJ1-1, with D perhaps matching TRBD1 (6 bases). The V gene's germline CDR1 is MNHNY and CDR2 SVGAGI (reference sequence). Trimming left V 2 bases short and J 6 bases short, with 13 bases between. This CDR3 comprises 14 residues. The CDR3 loop reads CASSYRKGGSEAFF. The DNA of the CDR3 is TGTGCCAGCAGTTACCGAAAGGGGGGCTCTGAAGCTTTCTTT.

CDR3 bases: TGTGCCAGCAGTGCTAGAGACCCACAGGGAGGATACACCTTC. Protein product: CASSARDPQGGYTF. This rearrangement joins TRBV6-4 to TRBJ1-2, with a tentative D call TRBD1 (6 bases). V lost 4 bases and J 11 bases, leaving 20 bases between the germline ends. The CDR3 extends over 14 amino acids. Germline loops: CDR1 MRHNA, CDR2 SNTAGT.

This clonotype was counted ten times or more. The rearrangement joins TRBV27 to TRBJ1-6, with D perhaps matching TRBD1 (5 bases). This CDR3 is 13 amino acids long. The germline V gene has CDR1 MNHEY and CDR2 SMNVEV (reference sequence). The V and J ends lost 5 bases and 7 bases respectively, with 9 bases between them. In DNA, the CDR3 is TGTGCCAGCAGTACCCGACAGAATTCACCCCTCCACTTT. Protein: CASSTRQNSPLHF.

In its sample, this clonotype was seen a few times. The gene calls are TRBV7-9 and TRBJ1-1; D unresolved. This CDR3 region has 11 residues. The V gene lost 3 bases and the J gene lost 11 bases, with 10 bases spanning the gap. CDR1 SEHNR and CDR2 FQNEAQ come from the germline V gene (reference sequence). CDR3 in amino acids: CASSFGETAFF. DNA of the CDR3: TGTGCCAGCAGCTTTGGAGAAACGGCTTTCTTT.

The chain links TRBV2 to TRBJ2-3; TRBD1 aligns across 10 bases. The length of the CDR3 is 13 residues. V dropped 9 bases and J dropped 6; count of bases not matched to a gene: 6. CDR1 and CDR2 from the germline V gene are SNHLY and FYNNEI. CDR3 DNA: TGTGCCAGACGGACAGGGGGTGGGGATACGCAGTATTTT. This translates into CARRTGGGDTQYF.

Note on this clonotype: This clone may be a read error of a much larger clone one base away. The J gene is TRBJ2-1, the V gene TRBV7-2; 10 nucleotides match TRBD2. This CDR3 has 18 residues. Germline CDR1 and CDR2: SGHTA and FQGNSA. Unmatched junction bases numbered 16, after V lost 2 bases and J lost 9 bases. CDR3 in DNA: TGTGCCAGCAGCTTACAGCTCTCGGGCAGCGGGGGGGTTCTTGAGCAGTTCTTC. Amino acid sequence: CASSLQLSGSGGVLEQFF.